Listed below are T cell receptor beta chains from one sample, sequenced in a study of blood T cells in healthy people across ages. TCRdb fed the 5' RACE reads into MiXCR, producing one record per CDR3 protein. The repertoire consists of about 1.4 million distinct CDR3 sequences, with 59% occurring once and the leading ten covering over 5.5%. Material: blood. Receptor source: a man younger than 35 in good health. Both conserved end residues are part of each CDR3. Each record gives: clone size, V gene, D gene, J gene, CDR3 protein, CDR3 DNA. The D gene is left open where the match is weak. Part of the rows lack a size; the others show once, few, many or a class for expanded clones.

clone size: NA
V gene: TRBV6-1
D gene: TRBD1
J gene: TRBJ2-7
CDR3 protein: CASSEPGTGKTYEQYF
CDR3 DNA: TGTGCCAGCAGTGAACCCGGGACAGGGAAAACCTACGAGCAGTACTTC

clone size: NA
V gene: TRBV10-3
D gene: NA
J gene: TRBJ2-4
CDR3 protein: CASTEPAKNIQYF
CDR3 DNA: TGTGCCTCCACTGAACCAGCCAAAAACATTCAGTACTTC

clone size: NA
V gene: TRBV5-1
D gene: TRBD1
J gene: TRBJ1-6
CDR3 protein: CASSAAPGQTNSPLHF
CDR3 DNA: TGCGCCAGCAGCGCTGCCCCGGGACAGACGAATTCACCCCTCCACTTT

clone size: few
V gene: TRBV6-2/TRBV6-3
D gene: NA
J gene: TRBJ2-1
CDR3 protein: CASSSGTSYNEQFF
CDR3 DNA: TGTGCCAGCAGTTCGGGGACCTCCTACAATGAGCAGTTCTTC

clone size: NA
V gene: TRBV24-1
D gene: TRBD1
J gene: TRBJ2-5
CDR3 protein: CATSYWDRGSETQYF
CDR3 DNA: TGTGCCACCAGTTATTGGGACAGGGGTTCAGAGACCCAGTACTTC

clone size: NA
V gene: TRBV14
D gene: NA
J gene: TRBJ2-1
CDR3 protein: CASSQGVSPFGDNEQFF
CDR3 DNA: TGTGCCAGCAGCCAAGGTGTGTCGCCGTTCGGCGACAATGAGCAGTTCTTC

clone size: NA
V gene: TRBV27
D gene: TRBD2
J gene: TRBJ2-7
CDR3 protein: CASSLASGGLSFEQYF
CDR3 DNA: TGTGCCAGCAGTTTAGCTAGCGGGGGGCTCTCCTTCGAGCAGTACTTC

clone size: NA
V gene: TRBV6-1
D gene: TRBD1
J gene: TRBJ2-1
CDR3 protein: CASRPTQGTSYNEQFF
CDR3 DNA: TGTGCCAGCAGGCCAACACAGGGGACGTCTTACAATGAGCAGTTCTTC

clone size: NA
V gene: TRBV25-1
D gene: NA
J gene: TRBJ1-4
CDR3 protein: CASSDHGDEKLFF
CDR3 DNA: TGTGCCAGCAGTGATCACGGGGATGAAAAACTGTTTTTT

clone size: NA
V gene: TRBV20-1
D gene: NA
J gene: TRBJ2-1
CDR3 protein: CSASIGNYNEQFF
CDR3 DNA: TGCAGTGCTAGTATCGGGAATTACAATGAGCAGTTCTTC

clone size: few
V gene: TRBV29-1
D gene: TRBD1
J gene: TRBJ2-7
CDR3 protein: CSVDLQGDGYEQYF
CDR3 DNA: TGCAGCGTTGACCTACAGGGGGATGGCTACGAGCAGTACTTC

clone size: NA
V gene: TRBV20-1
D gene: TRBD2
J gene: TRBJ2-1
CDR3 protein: CSTGGTSGMVGEQFF
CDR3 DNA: TGCAGTACAGGGGGGACTAGCGGGATGGTGGGTGAGCAGTTCTTC

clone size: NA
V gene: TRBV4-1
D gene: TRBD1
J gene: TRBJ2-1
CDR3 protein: CAGSPGQGAGNEQFF
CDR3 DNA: TGCGCCGGCAGCCCTGGACAGGGGGCGGGTAATGAGCAGTTCTTC

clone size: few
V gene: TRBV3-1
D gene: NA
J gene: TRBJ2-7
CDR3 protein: CASSQEVTSYEQYF
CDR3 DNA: TGTGCCAGCAGCCAAGAGGTAACGTCCTACGAGCAGTACTTC

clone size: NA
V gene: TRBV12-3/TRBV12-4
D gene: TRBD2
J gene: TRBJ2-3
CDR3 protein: CASRIAGGPLDTQYF
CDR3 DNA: TGTGCCAGCAGGATAGCGGGAGGGCCCTTAGATACGCAGTATTTT

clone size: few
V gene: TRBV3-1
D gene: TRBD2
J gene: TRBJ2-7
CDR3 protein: CASSQSGGSSYEQYF
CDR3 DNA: TGTGCCAGCAGCCAAAGCGGGGGAAGCTCCTACGAGCAGTACTTC

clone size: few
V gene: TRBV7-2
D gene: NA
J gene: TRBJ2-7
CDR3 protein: CASSSRYTSYEQYF
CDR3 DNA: TGTGCCAGCAGCTCCCGCTACACCTCCTACGAGCAGTACTTC

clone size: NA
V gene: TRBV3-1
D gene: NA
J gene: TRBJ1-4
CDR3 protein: CASSQAGRVLEKLFF
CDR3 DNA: TGTGCCAGCAGCCAAGCGGGCAGGGTGTTGGAAAAACTGTTTTTT